Presented here are 26 T cell receptor beta chains from one specimen sequenced in a study of post-analysis software for immune sequencing data. Study-level points and caveats: Several TRBV segments (TRBV5-6, TRBV5-1 and TRBV20-1 among them) occurred more frequently in patients than in controls.

The authors incorporated unique molecular identifiers into the TCR beta cDNA libraries. TCRdb re-analysed the PCR reads in MiXCR, keeping a single row per CDR3 protein. The sample lists 650,000 to 850,000 distinct CDR3 sequences, more than 45% occurring once. These receptors lack a known antigen. Sequenced material: blood. These receptors all come from a girl aged 10 to 17 with multiple sclerosis.

This chain connects TRBV12-3 or TRBV12-4 to TRBJ2-7; TRBD2 matches at 9 bases. CDR3 size: 16 residues. The V segment lost 7 bases and the J segment 0 bases; nucleotides outside the gene matches: 10. The CDR3 reads CASTSGTSISSYEQYF. DNA of the CDR3: TGTGCCAGCACTTCCGGGACTAGCATCTCCTCCTACGAGCAGTACTTC.

This clonotype was counted a few times. This chain uses TRBV4-2 with TRBJ2-7, with TRBD2 matching over 8 bases. The trim removed 5 bases at V and 5 bases at J, leaving 5 bases unmatched. This CDR3 has 13 residues. Germline assignment: CDR1 LGHNA and CDR2 YNFKEQ. The CDR3 sequence: CASSLQTSDEQYF. The CDR3 DNA follows: TGTGCCAGCAGCTTACAGACTAGCGACGAGCAGTACTTC.

This chain links TRBV2 with TRBJ2-5; TRBD1 aligns across 7 bases. Trimming took 6 bases from V and 2 from J; bases not matched to a gene: 9. Germline assignment: CDR1 SNHLY and CDR2 FYNNEI. The CDR3 loop spans 15 amino acids. This chain's CDR3 is CASRDRSRSQETQYF. The DNA for the CDR3 is TGTGCCAGCAGGGACAGGTCGCGCTCTCAAGAGACCCAGTACTTC.

The chain combines TRBV28 with TRBJ2-1; D gene uncertain. The germline CDR1 and CDR2 sequences are MDHEN and SYDVKM. Deletions cut 9 bases from V and 1 base from J, with 10 bases between. CDR3 length: 13 residues. CDR3 nucleotides: TGTGCCAGTGCGCTGTGGTCCTACAATGAGCAGTTCTTC. Translating it yields CASALWSYNEQFF. The variable domain in full, completed from reference TRBV28 and TRBJ2-1, reads DVKVTQSSRYLVKRTGEKVFLECVQDMDHENMFWYRQDPGLGLRLIYFSYDVKMKEKGDIPEGYSVSREKKERFSLILESASTNQTSMYLCASALWSYNEQFFGPGTRLTVL.

This clonotype turned up a few times. The J gene is TRBJ2-3, the V gene TRBV5-1, with D unresolved. The ends were cut back, 6 bases at V and 0 bases at J, with 11 bases in the middle. The CDR3 runs 14 residues. The germline gives CDR1 SGHRS, CDR2 YFSETQ. The CDR3 loop is CASTLGSSTDTQYF. The DNA for the CDR3 is TGCGCCAGCACCCTGGGATCTAGCACAGATACGCAGTATTTT.

The genes are TRBV7-8 and TRBJ2-5; D may be TRBD1 (6 bases). The CDR3 is 15 amino acids. Looked up from germline, CDR1 is SGHVS and CDR2 is FQNEAQ. The V and J ends lost 2 bases and 1 base respectively, with 11 bases between them. The CDR3 loop is CASSLFGGTQETQYF. CDR3 bases: TGTGCCAGCAGCTTATTTGGGGGCACCCAAGAGACCCAGTACTTC.

The chain joins TRBV12-3 or TRBV12-4 to TRBJ1-6; no reliable D call. Trimming shortened V by 6 bases and J by 8 bases, and 14 bases separated the two germline ends. The CDR3 contains 14 residues. In DNA, the CDR3 is TGTGCCAGCAGCGGAGTTTCAGTGGATTCACCCCTCCACTTT. Translation: CASSGVSVDSPLHF.

This clonotype was found a few times. In DNA form, the CDR3 reads TGTGCCAGCAGCTTTCCGGGACAGGGCTCTACAGGGTATGGCTACACCTTC. Its protein product is CASSFPGQGSTGYGYTF. The genes are TRBV5-5 and TRBJ1-2; 9 bases map to TRBD1. This CDR3 has 17 amino acids. Trimming took 2 bases from V and 5 from J; bases not matched to a gene: 13. Germline assignment: CDR1 SGHKS and CDR2 YYEKEE (reference sequence).

The V gene is TRBV2, the J gene TRBJ2-1, with 10 bases fitting TRBD2. This CDR3 has 15 amino acids. The germline CDR1 and CDR2 sequences are SNHLY and FYNNEI. V dropped 3 bases and J dropped 7; count of bases not matched to a gene: 6. The CDR3 DNA follows: TGTGCCAGCAGTGATTCTAGCGGGGGAGGAAATGAGCAGTTCTTC. This gives the protein CASSDSSGGGNEQFF.

The gene calls are TRBV3-1 and TRBJ2-5; tentatively, D is TRBD1 (5 bases). The J call may be mistaken, given a closer DNA end match to TRBJ2-7. CDR1 is LGHDT and CDR2 is YNNKEL in the germline V gene (reference sequence). The CDR3 totals 15 residues. CDR3 sequence: CASSQSQGILDEQYF. CDR3 DNA sequence: TGTGCCAGCAGCCAATCCCAGGGTATATTGGACGAGCAGTACTTC.

The rearrangement links TRBV15 to TRBJ2-5; 13 positions match TRBD2. Unmatched junction bases numbered 2, after V lost 1 base and J lost 3 bases. Germline CDR1 LNHNV, CDR2 YYDKDF (reference sequence). The CDR3 length is 16 residues. The CDR3: CATSRGGLAGKETQYF. The CDR3 DNA is TGTGCCACCAGCAGAGGGGGACTAGCGGGAAAAGAGACCCAGTACTTC.

This chain connects TRBV19 to TRBJ2-7, with D hard to call. The DNA end is a closer match to TRBJ2-5, so the J assignment may be wrong. Germline-derived CDR1 and CDR2 are LNHDA and SQIVND (reference sequence). The length of the CDR3 is 12 residues. This CDR3 reads CASSVDAETQYF. The CDR3 coding sequence is TGTGCCAGTAGTGTGGATGCGGAGACCCAGTACTTC.

The genes are TRBV6-2 or TRBV6-3 and TRBJ2-1, with 10 positions matching TRBD2. V shed 5 bases, J shed 8 bases, and the junction held 6 bases outside the gene matches. The CDR3 loop spans 14 amino acids. Germline V gene lookup returns CDR1 MNHEY and CDR2 SVGEGT. CDR3: CASSLAGVGYEQFF. CDR3 nucleotide sequence: TGTGCCAGCAGTCTAGCGGGAGTTGGCTATGAGCAGTTCTTC.

The chain carries TRBV6-1 and TRBJ2-7; D is undetermined. The CDR3 has 13 amino acids. V was clipped by 5 bases and J by 3 bases, with 11 bases between them. Germline V gene lookup returns CDR1 MNHNS and CDR2 SASEGT. CDR3 residues: CASSTTLFYEQYF. The CDR3 DNA follows: TGTGCCAGCAGTACGACCCTTTTCTACGAGCAGTACTTC.

This clonotype was seen only a few times. This rearrangement joins TRBV28 to TRBJ2-1, with 8 bases lining up with TRBD2. The germline V gene has CDR1 MDHEN and CDR2 SYDVKM. CDR3 length: 14 amino acids. V gave up 3 bases and J gave up 6 bases; unmatched junction bases: 4. Here the CDR3 DNA reads TGTGCCAGCAGTTTCCGGGGGGGTAGCAATGAGCAGTTCTTC. It codes for CASSFRGGSNEQFF.

The chain links TRBV7-9 to TRBJ1-1; the match to TRBD1 covers 7 bases. With V trimmed by 0 bases and J by 1 base, 5 bases remained unmatched. Germline-derived CDR1 and CDR2 are SEHNR and FQNEAQ (reference sequence). The CDR3 has 16 amino acids. CDR3: CASSLAGGLGNTEAFF. CDR3 nucleotide sequence: TGTGCCAGCAGCTTAGCAGGGGGCTTGGGGAACACTGAAGCTTTCTTT.

This clonotype was detected only a few times. CDR3 nucleotides: TGTGCCAGCAGCTTGGCGGGAGAACGGAATGAGCAGTTCTTC. Amino acids: CASSLAGERNEQFF. The rearrangement joins TRBV7-9 to TRBJ2-1, with TRBD2 identical over 7 bases. Germline V gene sequence: CDR1 SEHNR, CDR2 FQNEAQ (reference sequence). V was pared by 3 bases and J by 7 bases, with 6 bases of the junction left unmatched. The CDR3 has 14 amino acids.

In DNA form, the CDR3 reads TGTGCCAGCAGCGTAGGCCATAGCGGGAGGGTTCGGAATGAGCAGTTCTTC. Protein sequence: CASSVGHSGRVRNEQFF. V is TRBV9 and J is TRBJ2-1; 11 bases map to TRBD2. The CDR3 extends over 17 amino acids. In germline, CDR1 is SGDLS, CDR2 YYNGEE. Losses at the gene ends were 0 bases for V and 7 bases for J; bases not matched to a gene: 9.

The chain recombines TRBV29-1 with TRBJ2-1; 10 nucleotides line up with TRBD2. The CDR3 runs 16 residues. Per germline, CDR1 SQVTM and CDR2 ANQGSEA. J lost 6 bases, V lost 5 bases, and 13 bases had no gene match. Written as DNA, the CDR3 is TGCAGCGTTTCAGGCATAGCGGGAGGAAGGGGCAATGAGCAGTTCTTC. As protein: CSVSGIAGGRGNEQFF.

This clonotype was observed a handful of times. The chain combines TRBV13 with TRBJ1-1, with D tentatively TRBD1 (5 bases). The V and J ends lost 5 bases and 7 bases respectively, with 14 bases between them. This CDR3 spans 13 amino acids. CDR1 is PRHDT, CDR2 FYEKMQ, per germline (reference sequence). The chain's CDR3 is CASSPGTGFEAFF. DNA of the CDR3: TGTGCCAGCAGCCCCGGGACTGGTTTTGAAGCTTTCTTT.

This CDR3 reads CASSPRPGPGPNSPLHF. CDR3 coding DNA: TGTGCCAGCAGCCCGCGACCAGGGCCCGGCCCAAATTCACCCCTCCACTTT. This sequence joins TRBV3-1 and TRBJ1-6, with D perhaps TRBD1 (5 bases). The V gene's germline CDR1 is LGHDT and CDR2 YNNKEL (reference sequence). The CDR3 is made up of 17 amino acids. V dropped 4 bases and J dropped 7 bases, with 20 bases sitting between them.

Comment on this clonotype: One junction end does not reproduce the germline sequence, and a read error may be involved. The chain links TRBV24-1 to TRBJ2-5; 13 bases match TRBD2. This CDR3 region has 16 residues. Germline V gene sequence: CDR1 KGHDR, CDR2 SFDVKD. The CDR3 is CATSGTSGSLGETRYF. The CDR3 bases are TGTGCCACCAGTGGGACTAGCGGGAGCCTCGGAGAGACCCGGTACTTC.

V and J are TRBV9 and TRBJ1-1, with unresolved D. The germline V gene encodes CDR1 SGDLS and CDR2 YYNGEE. Deletions cut 4 bases from V and 0 bases from J, with 13 bases between. CDR3 length equals 15 residues. CDR3 DNA: TGTGCCAGCAGCACCGGGGAAAGGGTGAACACTGAAGCTTTCTTT. As protein: CASSTGERVNTEAFF.

The table lists this clonotype with a few counts. This chain uses TRBV7-9 with TRBJ1-4; possible D gene TRBD1, 5 bases. V lost 6 bases and J 6 bases, leaving 14 bases between the germline ends. Germline loops: CDR1 SEHNR, CDR2 FQNEAQ (reference sequence). This CDR3 region has 14 residues. CDR3 in amino acids: CASSAAREDEKLFF. The CDR3 bases are TGTGCCAGCAGTGCCGCCAGGGAAGATGAAAAACTGTTTTTT.

The rearrangement uses TRBV2 and TRBJ2-4; D uncertain. Germline-derived CDR1 and CDR2 are SNHLY and FYNNEI. The CDR3 consists of 16 residues. V was shortened by 0 bases and J by 1 base, with 10 bases between the two germline ends. The CDR3 reads CASSEASTGAKNIQYF. CDR3 in DNA: TGTGCCAGCAGTGAAGCGAGCACTGGTGCCAAAAACATTCAGTACTTC.

The CDR3 spells CASSLRIFNGQRKSTGANVLTF. Here the CDR3 DNA reads TGTGCCAGCAGCTTACGGATCTTTAATGGACAGAGGAAGTCTACTGGGGCCAACGTCCTGACTTTC. The rearrangement links TRBV11-2 to TRBJ2-6; D may be TRBD1 (6 bases). Per the germline V gene, CDR1 is SGHAT and CDR2 is FQNNGV. The V end was cut by 2 bases, the J end by 2 bases, with 28 bases between. The CDR3 has 22 amino acids. Based on the CDR3 plus reference TRBV11-2 and TRBJ2-6, the full variable domain is EAGVAQSPRYKIIEKRQSVAFWCNPISGHATLYWYQQILGQGPKLLIQFQNNGVVDDSQLPKDRFSAERLKGVDSTLKIQPAKLEDSAVYLCASSLRIFNGQRKSTGANVLTFGAGSRLTVL.